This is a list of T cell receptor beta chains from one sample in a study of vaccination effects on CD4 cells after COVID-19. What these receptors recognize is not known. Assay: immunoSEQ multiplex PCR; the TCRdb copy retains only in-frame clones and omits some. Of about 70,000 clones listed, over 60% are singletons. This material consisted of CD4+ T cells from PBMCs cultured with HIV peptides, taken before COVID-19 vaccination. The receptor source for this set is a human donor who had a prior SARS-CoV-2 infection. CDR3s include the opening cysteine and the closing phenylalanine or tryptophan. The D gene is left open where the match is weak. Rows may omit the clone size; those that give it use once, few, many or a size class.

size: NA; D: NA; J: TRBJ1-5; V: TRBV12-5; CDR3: CASGLARTGLADQPQHF; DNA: TGTGCTAGTGGTTTGGCCCGTACAGGGCTGGCCGATCAGCCCCAGCATTTT
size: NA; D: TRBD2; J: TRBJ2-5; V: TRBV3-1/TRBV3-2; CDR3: CASQGKGLVRETQYF; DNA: TGTGCCAGCCAAGGGAAGGGACTAGTTAGGGAGACCCAGTACTTC
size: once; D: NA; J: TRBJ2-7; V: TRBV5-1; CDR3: CASSQGVGDARPEQYF; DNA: TGCGCCAGCAGCCAGGGCGTTGGCGATGCTCGACCCGAGCAGTACTTC
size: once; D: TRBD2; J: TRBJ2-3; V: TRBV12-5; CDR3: CASGLVSGNLAADTQYF; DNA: TGTGCTAGTGGTTTGGTTAGCGGGAATCTAGCGGCAGATACGCAGTATTTT
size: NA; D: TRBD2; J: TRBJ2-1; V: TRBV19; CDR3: CASSIFASGAYNEQFF; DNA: TGTGCCAGTAGTATCTTTGCTAGCGGGGCCTACAATGAGCAGTTCTTC
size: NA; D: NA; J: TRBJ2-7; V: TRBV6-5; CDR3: CATDPGSSSYEQYF; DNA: TGTGCCACCGACCCGGGGTCAAGCTCCTACGAGCAGTACTTC
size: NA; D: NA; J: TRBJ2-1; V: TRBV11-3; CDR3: CASSLVSEQFF; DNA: TGTGCCAGCAGCTTAGTGTCTGAGCAGTTCTTC
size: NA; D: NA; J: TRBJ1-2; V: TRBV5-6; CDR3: CASSLAVERRVNYGYTF; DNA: TGTGCCAGCAGCTTGGCCGTAGAGAGGAGGGTAAACTATGGCTACACCTTC
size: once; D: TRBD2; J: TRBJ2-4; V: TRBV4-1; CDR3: CASSQLRTSGGTGVTKNIQYF; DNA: TGCGCCAGCAGCCAACTTAGGACTAGCGGGGGGACAGGGGTGACCAAAAACATTCAGTACTTC
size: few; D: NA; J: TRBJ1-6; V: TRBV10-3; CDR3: CAIKPDSVYSPLHF; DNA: TGTGCCATCAAACCGGACAGCGTTTATTCACCCCTCCACTTT
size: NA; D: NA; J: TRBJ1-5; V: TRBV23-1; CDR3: CASSQSRQPQHF; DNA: TGCGCCAGCAGTCAATCCCGACAGCCCCAGCATTTT
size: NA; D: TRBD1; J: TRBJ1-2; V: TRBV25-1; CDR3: CASGTGYGYTF; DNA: TGTGCCAGCGGGACAGGGTATGGCTACACCTTC
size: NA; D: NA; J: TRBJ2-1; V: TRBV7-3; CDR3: CASSRTSDFRNEQFF; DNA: TGTGCCAGCAGCCGTACATCGGACTTTAGGAATGAGCAGTTCTTC
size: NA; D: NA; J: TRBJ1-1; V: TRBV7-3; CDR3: CASSLTSWTEAFF; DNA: TGTGCCAGCAGCTTAACGAGTTGGACTGAAGCTTTCTTT